This TCR beta chain emerged from a study of cytomegalovirus exposure and HLA in healthy donors. Study results and limitations: Cytomegalovirus status was reportedly diagnosed by the classifier with high specificity and sensitivity.

The PCR contained 60 Vbeta and 13 Jbeta primers. The authors' processing: About 10 million shared chains were among roughly 81 million unique TCR beta chains counted in a later analysis. Measured with immunoSEQ multiplex PCR; TCRdb has only the in-frame clones, and not every one. The DNA gave D and trimming, while V, J and clone size come from that table. Among approximately 150,000 clones listed, about 80% were seen once. After removal of 2 bases from V and 9 bases from J, the junction contained 8 bases not matched to a gene. There are 14 residues in the CDR3. CDR1 is SGHRS, CDR2 YFSETQ, per germline. As to this clone: Antigen unknown.

This TCR derives from a woman aged 40 to 55 in good health and CMV-seropositive. J is TRBJ2-1 and V is TRBV5-1; 7 positions match TRBD2. The material sequenced was PBMCs. The CDR3 here is CASSLLSGGGEQFF. In DNA form, the CDR3 reads TGCGCCAGCAGCTTACTCTCGGGAGGAGGTGAGCAGTTCTTC.